One sample yielded the 26 T cell receptor beta chains listed below, sequenced in a study of blood T cells in healthy people across ages. A J-beta primer mix and a sample-barcoded 5' primer were used in a second PCR of about 7 to 12 cycles. TCRdb recomputed calls from the 5' RACE reads with MiXCR, one row per CDR3 protein. The sample has about a million distinct CDR3 sequences, roughly half seen once. The sequenced sample consisted of blood. The receptors here all came from a woman aged 60-75 years in good health.

This clonotype was counted between two and nine times. V and J are TRBV6-2 or TRBV6-3 and TRBJ1-1, with D tentatively TRBD1 (5 bases). This CDR3 is built from 14 residues. Trimming pared 7 bases from V and 0 bases from J, leaving 12 bases between. CDR1 MNHEY and CDR2 SVGEGT come from the germline V gene. CDR3 region: CASIEDRMNTEAFF. Written as DNA, the CDR3 is TGTGCCAGCATCGAAGACAGAATGAACACTGAAGCTTTCTTT.

V and J are TRBV18 and TRBJ1-1; a possible D gene is TRBD1 (5 bases). Germline CDR1 reads KGHSH; CDR2 reads LQKENI. The CDR3 runs 15 residues. The germline V and J ends were trimmed by 2 bases and 4 bases, with 14 bases remaining between them. The CDR3 loop reads CASSPVSGSGTEAFF. Here the CDR3 DNA reads TGTGCCAGCTCACCAGTTTCAGGGTCGGGCACTGAAGCTTTCTTT.

V gene TRBV5-1 combines with J gene TRBJ2-7, with TRBD2 matching over 7 bases. Germline V CDR1 and CDR2: SGHRS, YFSETQ. There are 16 residues in the CDR3. With 0 bases clipped from V and 3 bases from J, the junction kept 9 bases outside the gene matches. CDR3 protein: CASSLVSGLAVYEQYF. The CDR3 nucleotides are TGCGCCAGCAGCTTGGTTTCGGGTCTAGCGGTCTACGAGCAGTACTTC.

This clonotype has just a few counts. The chain is built from TRBV5-1 and TRBJ2-4; 8 bases match TRBD1. With the DNA end fitting TRBJ2-7 better, the J assignment may be wrong. Per germline, CDR1 SGHRS and CDR2 YFSETQ. This CDR3 is 14 amino acids long. The chain's CDR3 is CASSDGQGSNEQYF. The DNA for the CDR3 is TGCGCCAGCAGCGATGGACAGGGTTCCAACGAGCAGTACTTC.

In its sample, this clonotype was seen once. The chain links TRBV20-1 to TRBJ2-7; TRBD2 matches at 7 bases. The length of the CDR3 is 15 residues. V shed 2 bases and J 1 base; nucleotides not matched to a gene: 8. Germline V gene data show CDR1 as DFQATT and CDR2 as SNEGSKA (reference sequence). The CDR3 protein is CSARHPGGDSYEQYF. CDR3 in DNA: TGCAGTGCTAGACACCCTGGGGGGGATTCCTACGAGCAGTACTTC.

The J gene is TRBJ1-4, the V gene TRBV5-1, with TRBD1 as a possible D gene (5 bases). This CDR3 is built from 17 residues. Trimming cost V 0 bases and J 8 bases, with 20 bases left between them. CDR1 and CDR2 (germline): SGHRS, YFSETQ. The CDR3 loop reads CASSLAGETAYGEKLFF. The CDR3 DNA is TGCGCCAGCAGCTTGGCCGGAGAGACAGCCTACGGGGAAAAACTGTTTTTT.

V and J are TRBV4-1 and TRBJ2-2; 11 positions agree with TRBD2. The CDR3 runs to 16 residues. V was clipped by 0 bases and J by 5 bases; unmatched bases: 2. Germline V CDR1 and CDR2: MGHRA, YSYEKL. The CDR3 reads CASSQDPSGRTGELFF. For the CDR3, the DNA is TGCGCCAGCAGCCAAGACCCTAGCGGGAGGACCGGGGAGCTGTTTTTT.

As for this clonotype: The junction does not match germline at one end; this may be a read error. The chain combines TRBV25-1 with TRBJ1-1, with a weak D call TRBD1 (6 bases). CDR1 MGHDK and CDR2 SYGVNS come from the germline V gene. This CDR3 is built from 16 residues. CDR3 in amino acids: CASSVYSRGWDTGAFF. The CDR3, as DNA: TGTGCCAGCAGTGTCTATTCAAGGGGCTGGGACACTGGAGCTTTCTTT.

This clonotype occurred a few times. The rearrangement uses TRBV4-1 and TRBJ2-7; D may be TRBD1 (6 bases). The germline V gene has CDR1 MGHRA and CDR2 YSYEKL. The CDR3 length is 15 residues. V gave up 5 bases and J gave up 2 bases, with 16 bases separating them. In DNA, the CDR3 is TGCGCCAGCAGCTTCCGGGACACCGCCCCCTACGAGCAGTACTTC. It is translated as CASSFRDTAPYEQYF.

The V and J genes are TRBV29-1 and TRBJ1-2, with D unclear. This CDR3 has 13 residues. Per the germline V gene, CDR1 is SQVTM and CDR2 is ANQGSEA. With 0 bases removed from V and 4 bases from J, the gap between germline ends came to 9 bases. CDR3 in DNA: TGCAGCGTTGAAGATGTGGAGGTCTATGGCTACACCTTC. It encodes CSVEDVEVYGYTF.

The chain couples TRBV6-5 to TRBJ1-4; 8 nucleotides line up with TRBD1. Germline V CDR1 and CDR2: MNHEY, SVGAGI. The ends lost 6 bases at V and 7 bases at J; junction bases unmatched: 10. This CDR3 contains 15 residues. For the CDR3, the DNA is TGTGCCAGCAGACGTTCTTCAGGGGGCGTTGAAAAACTGTTTTTT. Protein product: CASRRSSGGVEKLFF.

This rearrangement joins TRBV3-1 to TRBJ2-3; 7 bases align to TRBD2. Germline V CDR1 and CDR2: LGHDT, YNNKEL (reference sequence). J gave up 4 bases and V 6 bases, and 13 bases lay outside the gene matches. This CDR3 is built from 16 residues. The CDR3 coding sequence is TGTGCCAGCAGGAAAGAACCGGGACTATCAGCAGATACGCAGTATTTT. This translates into CASRKEPGLSADTQYF.

The chain joins TRBV29-1 to TRBJ2-7; 10 bases agree with TRBD2. CDR1 and CDR2 from the germline V gene are SQVTM and ANQGSEA. This CDR3 is 16 amino acids long. V was clipped by 0 bases and J by 5 bases; unmatched bases: 10. CDR3 amino acids: CSVEDRKREGRHEQYF. DNA of the CDR3: TGCAGCGTTGAAGATCGGAAGCGGGAGGGCAGACACGAGCAGTACTTC.

A remark on this clonotype: Sequence at one end of the junction differs from germline and may be a read error. J is TRBJ2-7 and V is TRBV7-9; 8 bases agree with TRBD2. CDR1 and CDR2 (germline): SEHNR, FQNEAQ (reference sequence). The CDR3 covers 16 residues. The CDR3 reads CATSSTGTRISYEQYF. CDR3 bases: TGTGCCACCAGCTCTACCGGGACTAGAATCTCCTACGAGCAGTACTTC.

The chain employs TRBV28 and TRBJ2-2, with a weak D call TRBD1 (5 bases). The CDR3 sequence is 14 residues long. The ends were cut back, 8 bases at V and 4 bases at J, with 14 bases in the middle. CDR1 is MDHEN and CDR2 is SYDVKM in the germline V gene. This chain's CDR3 is CASGLGRVTGELFF. The CDR3, as DNA: TGTGCCAGCGGTCTGGGCAGGGTCACCGGGGAGCTGTTTTTT.

The rearrangement joins TRBV27 to TRBJ1-5; 10 bases map to TRBD1. The CDR3 totals 17 residues. V lost 8 bases and J lost 2; bases outside the gene matches: 12. Germline V CDR1 and CDR2: MNHEY, SMNVEV (reference sequence). CDR3 nucleotide sequence: TGTGCCAGCCGAGCCGGGACAGGGGTCGCGGGCAATCAGCCCCAGCATTTT. Translation gives CASRAGTGVAGNQPQHF.

The chain links TRBV5-1 to TRBJ2-5; 11 bases map to TRBD2. This CDR3 is built from 16 residues. The germline CDR1 and CDR2 sequences are SGHRS and YFSETQ. The V and J ends lost 5 bases and 1 base, in that order; junction bases with no gene match: 7. Written as DNA, the CDR3 is TGCGCCAGCAGATTAGCGGGAGGGCCGGGCCAAGAGACCCAGTACTTC. As protein: CASRLAGGPGQETQYF.

V and J are TRBV7-9 and TRBJ2-1, with no clear D. Judging by the DNA end, TRBJ2-7 fits better; the J call may be wrong. This CDR3 has 14 amino acids. CDR1 is SEHNR, CDR2 FQNEAQ, per germline (reference sequence). The DNA for the CDR3 is TGTGCCAGCAGCCCGCTACTACCTTACAATGAGCAGTACTTC. The encoded protein is CASSPLLPYNEQYF.

This clonotype was seen a handful of times. The chain uses TRBV12-3 or TRBV12-4 and TRBJ2-5, with 9 nucleotides matching TRBD1. The V segment lost 3 bases and the J segment 5 bases; nucleotides outside the gene matches: 13. The CDR3 contains 17 residues. CDR3 in DNA: TGTGCCAGCAGTTTTAACAGGGGGCGAAGGCTGGAGGAGACCCAGTACTTC. It translates to CASSFNRGRRLEETQYF.

The V and J genes are TRBV12-3 or TRBV12-4 and TRBJ2-3, with TRBD1 matching 8 bases. The CDR3 length is 17 residues. V dropped 5 bases and J dropped 6; count of bases not matched to a gene: 16. CDR3 sequence reads: CASSPGLSRGPPDTQYF. CDR3 DNA sequence: TGTGCCAGCAGTCCAGGACTTAGCAGGGGGCCGCCGGATACGCAGTATTTT.

The gene calls are TRBV7-2 and TRBJ2-7; D call uncertain. V shed 3 bases and J shed 4 bases, with 13 bases lying between them. The length of the CDR3 is 14 residues. Germline V lookup: CDR1 SGHTA, CDR2 FQGNSA. CDR3: CASSFSPVTYEQYF. The CDR3 DNA sequence: TGTGCCAGCAGCTTCAGTCCTGTTACGTACGAGCAGTACTTC.

CDR3 sequence reads: CASSLGYQDKGSYEQYF. The CDR3 coding sequence is TGTGCCAGCAGCTTAGGGTACCAGGACAAGGGCTCCTACGAGCAGTACTTC. The chain employs TRBV7-2 and TRBJ2-7; a possible D gene is TRBD1 (5 bases). Germline CDR1 is SGHTA and CDR2 is FQGNSA. V lost 1 base and J lost 0, with 16 bases in between. The CDR3 consists of 17 residues.

This clonotype was detected a few times. The chain uses TRBV28 and TRBJ2-7; D is uncertain. Per germline, CDR1 MDHEN and CDR2 SYDVKM. The CDR3 consists of 13 residues. The V gene lost 10 bases and the J gene lost 0 bases, with 13 bases spanning the gap. CDR3 sequence reads: CATLAVSSYEQYF. CDR3 bases: TGTGCCACCCTGGCCGTAAGCTCCTACGAGCAGTACTTC.

V is TRBV12-3 or TRBV12-4 and J is TRBJ2-3; D gene unclear. This CDR3 is built from 11 residues. The V end was cut by 6 bases, the J end by 4 bases, with 5 bases between. CDR3 loop: CASRESDTQYF. CDR3 nucleotide sequence: TGTGCCAGCAGGGAGTCAGATACGCAGTATTTT.

J is TRBJ2-7 and V is TRBV6-6, with D possibly being TRBD1 (6 bases). The CDR3 spans 15 residues. Germline CDR1 MNHNY, CDR2 SVGAGI (reference sequence). Deletions cut 6 bases from V and 3 bases from J, with 18 bases between. As DNA, the CDR3 is TGTGCCAGCAGCCTTGTTACAGGGAAACTCTACGAGCAGTACTTC. It codes for CASSLVTGKLYEQYF.

The chain recombines TRBV4-1 with TRBJ1-6; TRBD1 might be the D (6 bases). Between the trimmed V and J ends, which lost 7 bases and 8 bases, there was a span of 9 bases. The length of the CDR3 is 12 residues. Germline V gene sequence: CDR1 MGHRA, CDR2 YSYEKL. The CDR3 sequence: CASTSGDSPLHF. The CDR3 DNA reads as TGCGCCAGCACCTCAGGGGATTCACCCCTCCACTTT.